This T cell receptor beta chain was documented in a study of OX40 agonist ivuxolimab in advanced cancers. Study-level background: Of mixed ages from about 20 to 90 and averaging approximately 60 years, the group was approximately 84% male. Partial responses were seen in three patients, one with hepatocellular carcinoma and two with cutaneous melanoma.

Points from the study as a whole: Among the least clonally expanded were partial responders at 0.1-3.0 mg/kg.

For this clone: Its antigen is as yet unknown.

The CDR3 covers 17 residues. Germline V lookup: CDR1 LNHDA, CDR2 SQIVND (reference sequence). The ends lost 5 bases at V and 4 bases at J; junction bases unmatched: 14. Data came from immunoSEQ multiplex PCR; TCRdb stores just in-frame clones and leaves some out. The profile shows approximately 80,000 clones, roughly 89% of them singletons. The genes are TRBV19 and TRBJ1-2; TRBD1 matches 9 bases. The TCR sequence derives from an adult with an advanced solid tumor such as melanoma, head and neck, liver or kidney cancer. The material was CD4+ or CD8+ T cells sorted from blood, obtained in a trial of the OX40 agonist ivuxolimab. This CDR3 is CASSDPGQGPTSYGYTF. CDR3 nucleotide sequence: TGTGCCAGTAGTGACCCCGGACAGGGGCCCACCTCCTATGGCTACACCTTC.